This T cell receptor (beta chain) was sequenced for a study of blood T cell repertoires in COVID-19 (dated by TCRdb to about 2020). For context, the study as a whole: Collaborator samples came from the United States, Italy and Spain and covered acute and convalescent phases of COVID-19. Where available, HLA class I and class II types were obtained from metadata supplied by the sample provider rather than from assay-based typing. The repertoires were made available in a free public database intended to serve as a resource for research on the immune response to SARS-CoV-2. Samples came from the ongoing ImmuneRACE study (first 160 participants) plus 1,254 subjects from 6 global collaborators. Nearly every sample came with metadata listing a de-identified subject ID, COVID-19 status, age in years and sex. The material from the prospective study consisted of cDNA or gDNA derived from T cells, B-cell-depleted T cells, or PBMCs. The dataset comprised deeply sampled blood TCRbeta repertoires from subjects exposed to, actively infected with, or recovered from COVID-19.

Participants in the prospective study were enrolled through a virtual design, were aged roughly 18 to 100 years, and lived in fewer than 30 United States geographic areas. To assign participants to cohorts, the prospective study relied on clinical history that participants themselves reported in a screening survey and a study questionnaire. Recovered participants in ImmuneRACE Cohort 3 were defined as having two consecutive negative NP/OP PCR tests, clearance from a healthcare professional, or resolution of symptoms. In the prospective study, whole blood, serum and a nasopharyngeal or oropharyngeal swab were collected from each participant by mobile phlebotomists. Over a roughly 2-month period, participants in the prospective study had the option of providing additional blood draws and questionnaires. Prospective study blood samples were shipped either frozen or at room temperature before DNA extraction.

In the germline V gene, CDR1 corresponds to SGHVS and CDR2 to FNYEAQ. V and J are truncated by 5 bases and 7 bases respectively, leaving an intervening sequence of 8 bases. Including the terminal cysteine and phenylalanine, the CDR3 comprises 11 residues. Only CDR3 DNA remains: 33 bases, in frame from the first base. The immunoSEQ Assay, a bias-controlled multiplex PCR, was used to amplify TCRbeta CDR3 regions from genomic DNA. On the study's bioinformatics: Within the assay, amplification of reference gene primers was used to estimate how many nucleated cells each sample contained. To quantify the absolute abundance of each unique TCRbeta CDR3 rearrangement, sequence reads were collapsed and filtered. Productive Simpson clonality was computed per sample as the square root of Simpson's diversity index over productive rearrangements. TCRdb holds this immuneACCESS table with in-frame rearrangements only. Some clones are missing; in checked studies, unresolved V genes explain under half, and the rest has no known cause. The V and J calls and clone size were taken over from that table, and D and trimming were inferred from the DNA. The sample profile shows about 300,000 clones; approximately 88% of them were found once. The ten largest clonotypes hold 4% to 6% of the sample.

The full study reports these points: How much clinical and demographic metadata was included differed by source and by participant, and the metadata was provided uncurated.

Points on this clone: The antigen this receptor binds is unknown. Base qualities are not at hand, and no much larger clone is one base apart.

Input material: PBMCs or T cells enriched from blood (not recorded which). The V and J segments used are TRBV7-6 and TRBJ2-5, with an unclear D gene assignment. The clonotype was recovered from a man between 60 and 75 years old who had recovered from COVID-19. The encoded CDR3 is CASSPPGTQYF. The bases read TGTGCCAGCAGCCCGCCCGGGACCCAGTACTTC.